These 2 T cell receptor beta chains were sequenced from one sample in a study of identical twins (dated by TCRdb to between 2015 and 2016). Libraries were built with 5' RACE. TCRdb shows the sequencer as Illumina HiSeq 2000. TCRdb ran its own pipeline on the public reads, namely fastp trimming at Q25 and MiXCR clone calling, and kept in-frame beta chains. A single entry per CDR3 protein holds the most common genes and DNA from its merged rows. Counted in this sample were fewer than 800,000 distinct CDR3 sequences; less than 9% of them appeared once. The biggest ten clones account for less than 2% of the sample. The sample was also reused in another study, on yellow fever vaccine responses in identical twins.

The sequenced sample was PBMCs. These receptors were taken from a woman under 30 in good health.

Comment on this clonotype: A read error may explain this, as a much larger clone is one base away. The chain combines TRBV29-1 with TRBJ2-1; D may be TRBD1 or TRBD2 (5 bases each). The CDR3 is made up of 15 amino acids. Germline V gene data show CDR1 as SQVTM and CDR2 as ANQGSEA. The ends were cut back, 3 bases at V and 4 bases at J, with 16 bases in the middle. In DNA form, the CDR3 reads TGCAGCGTTGAGTCTCGGGGCTACGGGTACAATGAGCAGTTCTTC. It codes for CSVESRGYGYNEQFF.

The chain links TRBV5-1 to TRBJ2-1; 9 positions agree with TRBD2. From germline, CDR1 is SGHRS and CDR2 YFSETQ. Trimming at V came to 1 base and at J to 5 bases, leaving 4 bases not matched to a gene. The CDR3 is 15 residues long. CDR3 coding DNA: TGCGCCAGCAGCTTGAGGGTAGCGGGGGACAATGAGCAGTTCTTC. The encoded protein is CASSLRVAGDNEQFF.